These T cell receptor beta chains were read from a single sample in a study of human versus mouse CDR3 diversity and MHC coevolution. Libraries were prepared by immunoSEQ multiplex PCR; TCRdb keeps only in-frame clonotypes and omits some of them. The data show 50,000 to 65,000 clones, with over 90% seen just once and approximately 17% held by the top ten. Sequenced material: naive CD4+ T cells from blood. The source of these receptors is a person aged 55 to 75 in good health. Each CDR3 is given with its conserved first and last residue. The order of the fields is CDR3 DNA, CDR3 protein, D gene, V gene, J gene, clone size. D genes are given only for firm matches. Clone size is not always given. Where it is, it says once, few, many or a class for expanded clones.

cdr3_nt: TGCAGCGTTGAAACTAGCGGTACCACTTCCTACAATGAGCAGTTCTTC
cdr3_aa: CSVETSGTTSYNEQFF
d_call: TRBD2
v_call: TRBV29-1
j_call: TRBJ2-1
clone_size: NA

cdr3_nt: TGTGCCAGCAGCCTAGGACTAGCGGGAGGGCACAATGAGCAGTTCTTC
cdr3_aa: CASSLGLAGGHNEQFF
d_call: TRBD2
v_call: TRBV5-4
j_call: TRBJ2-1
clone_size: NA

cdr3_nt: TGTGCCAGCAGTGCCTCCAGGGGGAACACTGAAGCTTTCTTT
cdr3_aa: CASSASRGNTEAFF
d_call: NA
v_call: TRBV2
j_call: TRBJ1-1
clone_size: NA

cdr3_nt: TGTGCCAGCAGCAAGGGACAGGGGACCGGTGGCTACACCTTC
cdr3_aa: CASSKGQGTGGYTF
d_call: TRBD1
v_call: TRBV7-3
j_call: TRBJ1-2
clone_size: NA

cdr3_nt: TGTGCCAGAAGCTTGGCCAGGGGCTGTAGCGAAAAACTGTTTTTT
cdr3_aa: CARSLARGCSEKLFF
d_call: NA
v_call: TRBV5-3
j_call: TRBJ1-4
clone_size: NA

cdr3_nt: TGCGCCAGCAGTCAATACGGTAGCCGGCTCCAAGAGACCCAGTACTTC
cdr3_aa: CASSQYGSRLQETQYF
d_call: NA
v_call: TRBV23-1
j_call: TRBJ2-5
clone_size: few

cdr3_nt: TGTGCCAGCAGCCTCCGGGGGAGCGTCGGGTCCCAGCATTTT
cdr3_aa: CASSLRGSVGSQHF
d_call: NA
v_call: TRBV6-1
j_call: TRBJ1-5
clone_size: NA

cdr3_nt: TGTGCCAGCAGTTTATCTCCCCTGGAAGGCCTAGGGAGCGATCAGCCCCAGCATTTT
cdr3_aa: CASSLSPLEGLGSDQPQHF
d_call: NA
v_call: TRBV27
j_call: TRBJ1-5
clone_size: NA

cdr3_nt: TGTGCCAGCAGGAACCCTACAGGGGCCAATCAGCCCCAGCATTTT
cdr3_aa: CASRNPTGANQPQHF
d_call: TRBD1
v_call: TRBV28
j_call: TRBJ1-5
clone_size: once

cdr3_nt: TGTGCCAGCAGCTATACAGGACTAGGGGGGGATGAGCAGTTCTTC
cdr3_aa: CASSYTGLGGDEQFF
d_call: NA
v_call: TRBV7-3
j_call: TRBJ2-1
clone_size: NA

cdr3_nt: TGTGCCAGCAGCTTAGCCATGTCCGGGGGAGATTCACCCCTCCACTTT
cdr3_aa: CASSLAMSGGDSPLHF
d_call: NA
v_call: TRBV7-9
j_call: TRBJ1-6
clone_size: NA

cdr3_nt: TGTGCCAGCAGCCCGTTGGGTGGGACAGGGTCAGCCTACGAGCAGTACTTC
cdr3_aa: CASSPLGGTGSAYEQYF
d_call: TRBD1
v_call: TRBV9
j_call: TRBJ2-7
clone_size: NA

cdr3_nt: TGTGCCATCAGTGGACAGGCGCCTCCGTACGAGCAGTACTTC
cdr3_aa: CAISGQAPPYEQYF
d_call: NA
v_call: TRBV10-3
j_call: TRBJ2-7
clone_size: NA

cdr3_nt: TGTGCCAGCAGCTTAGGTGGGACAGGGGCCTACGAGCAGTACTTC
cdr3_aa: CASSLGGTGAYEQYF
d_call: TRBD1
v_call: TRBV11-3
j_call: TRBJ2-7
clone_size: NA

cdr3_nt: TGTGCCAGCAGCACAAGACAGGGGGCCAATGAGCAGTTCTTC
cdr3_aa: CASSTRQGANEQFF
d_call: TRBD1
v_call: TRBV13
j_call: TRBJ2-1
clone_size: NA

cdr3_nt: TGTGCCTCCCGGGACAGGGACCTCGCAACTAATGAAAAACTGTTTTTT
cdr3_aa: CASRDRDLATNEKLFF
d_call: TRBD1
v_call: TRBV19
j_call: TRBJ1-4
clone_size: few

cdr3_nt: TGTGCCAGCAGCAGAACCCGGGACAGATCCTACGAGCAGTACTTC
cdr3_aa: CASSRTRDRSYEQYF
d_call: TRBD1
v_call: TRBV11-3
j_call: TRBJ2-7
clone_size: NA

cdr3_nt: TGTGCCAGCTCACCACCAAGTCTAGCGCACTCCGAGCAGTACTTC
cdr3_aa: CASSPPSLAHSEQYF
d_call: NA
v_call: TRBV18
j_call: TRBJ2-7
clone_size: NA

cdr3_nt: TGCGCCAGCAGGGGCACTGCAACTAATGAAAAACTGTTTTTT
cdr3_aa: CASRGTATNEKLFF
d_call: NA
v_call: TRBV10-2
j_call: TRBJ1-4
clone_size: NA

cdr3_nt: TGCGCCAGCAGCTTCGGGACAGGGGGCACTGAAGCTTTCTTT
cdr3_aa: CASSFGTGGTEAFF
d_call: TRBD1
v_call: TRBV4-1
j_call: TRBJ1-1
clone_size: NA

cdr3_nt: TGTGCCAGCAGCGTCCGGGACAGGGGGCAAGAGACCCAGTACTTC
cdr3_aa: CASSVRDRGQETQYF
d_call: TRBD1
v_call: TRBV9
j_call: TRBJ2-5
clone_size: NA

cdr3_nt: TGTGCCTGGAGTGAGGGACTAGCGGGAGGGTACCAAGAGACCCAGTACTTC
cdr3_aa: CAWSEGLAGGYQETQYF
d_call: TRBD2
v_call: TRBV30
j_call: TRBJ2-5
clone_size: NA

cdr3_nt: TGTGCTAGCTTAAAAACGGGGCTAGCGGGGGGGGGCAATGAGCAGTTCTTC
cdr3_aa: CASLKTGLAGGGNEQFF
d_call: TRBD2
v_call: TRBV12-5
j_call: TRBJ2-1
clone_size: NA

cdr3_nt: TGTGCCAGCAGCGTAGGACAGGGCGCCGAGCAGTACTTC
cdr3_aa: CASSVGQGAEQYF
d_call: TRBD1
v_call: TRBV9
j_call: TRBJ2-7
clone_size: NA

cdr3_nt: TGCGCCAGCAGCTTGGATGGGCGTAACACCGGGGAGCTGTTTTTT
cdr3_aa: CASSLDGRNTGELFF
d_call: NA
v_call: TRBV5-1
j_call: TRBJ2-2
clone_size: NA

cdr3_nt: TGTGCCAGCAGCAAACACCGGGTTCTGAACACTGAAGCTTTCTTT
cdr3_aa: CASSKHRVLNTEAFF
d_call: NA
v_call: TRBV7-2
j_call: TRBJ1-1
clone_size: NA

cdr3_nt: TGTGCCAGCAGCGAGGGACTAGCGGGAGTTCTTGAGCAGTACTTC
cdr3_aa: CASSEGLAGVLEQYF
d_call: TRBD2
v_call: TRBV9
j_call: TRBJ2-7
clone_size: NA

cdr3_nt: TGTGCCAGCAGCTTACGAGGCCTAGCGGGAGGAGTGGGGTACAATGAGCAGTTCTTC
cdr3_aa: CASSLRGLAGGVGYNEQFF
d_call: TRBD2
v_call: TRBV7-3
j_call: TRBJ2-1
clone_size: NA

cdr3_nt: TGTGCCAGCAGCCACTCGAACGGCAGGGGAATCCCCTACGAGCAGTACTTC
cdr3_aa: CASSHSNGRGIPYEQYF
d_call: NA
v_call: TRBV11-1
j_call: TRBJ2-7
clone_size: NA

cdr3_nt: TGTGCCAGCAGCGTAGAGGGGACAGTAAACAATGAGCAGTTCTTC
cdr3_aa: CASSVEGTVNNEQFF
d_call: TRBD1
v_call: TRBV9
j_call: TRBJ2-1
clone_size: NA

cdr3_nt: TGTGCCAGCAGTGGGCGCGGAGTGACTGAAGCTTTCTTT
cdr3_aa: CASSGRGVTEAFF
d_call: NA
v_call: TRBV6-1
j_call: TRBJ1-1
clone_size: NA

cdr3_nt: TGTGCCAGCAGTTTGTCGGTATTGGCCAGGGGCAATCAGCCCCAGCATTTT
cdr3_aa: CASSLSVLARGNQPQHF
d_call: NA
v_call: TRBV28
j_call: TRBJ1-5
clone_size: NA

cdr3_nt: TGTGCCAGCAGTCTCCCGGCGGGGAACACTGAAGCTTTCTTT
cdr3_aa: CASSLPAGNTEAFF
d_call: NA
v_call: TRBV28
j_call: TRBJ1-1
clone_size: NA

cdr3_nt: TGTGCCTGGGGACAGGGGGCTGGGGGTAGTCAGCCCCAGCATTTT
cdr3_aa: CAWGQGAGGSQPQHF
d_call: TRBD1
v_call: TRBV30
j_call: TRBJ1-5
clone_size: NA

cdr3_nt: TGTGCCAGCTCACCAACAGGGAGACAAACGCAGTATTTT
cdr3_aa: CASSPTGRQTQYF
d_call: NA
v_call: TRBV18
j_call: TRBJ2-3
clone_size: NA

cdr3_nt: TGTGCCAGCAGCTTAAATCCTCGTACAGATACGCAGTATTTT
cdr3_aa: CASSLNPRTDTQYF
d_call: NA
v_call: TRBV7-3
j_call: TRBJ2-3
clone_size: NA

cdr3_nt: TGTGCCTGGAGTGTTACTAGCGCCTACGGGGAGCTGTTTTTT
cdr3_aa: CAWSVTSAYGELFF
d_call: TRBD2
v_call: TRBV30
j_call: TRBJ2-2
clone_size: NA

cdr3_nt: TGTGCCAGCAGCTACACAGGGGAAGATACGCAGTATTTT
cdr3_aa: CASSYTGEDTQYF
d_call: TRBD1
v_call: TRBV5-4
j_call: TRBJ2-3
clone_size: NA

cdr3_nt: TGCAGCGTTGCGATAGGCGGTAACACTGAAGCTTTCTTT
cdr3_aa: CSVAIGGNTEAFF
d_call: NA
v_call: TRBV29-1
j_call: TRBJ1-1
clone_size: NA

cdr3_nt: TGCGCCAGCAGTCGAGACAGGAACACTGAAGCTTTCTTT
cdr3_aa: CASSRDRNTEAFF
d_call: NA
v_call: TRBV10-2
j_call: TRBJ1-1
clone_size: NA

cdr3_nt: TGCGCCAGCAGGGCAGGGTCATCTCGGAGCTATGGCTACACCTTC
cdr3_aa: CASRAGSSRSYGYTF
d_call: NA
v_call: TRBV5-1
j_call: TRBJ1-2
clone_size: NA

cdr3_nt: TGTGCCAGCAGCTTCTCCCTAGCAGGAGATACGCAGTATTTT
cdr3_aa: CASSFSLAGDTQYF
d_call: NA
v_call: TRBV7-9
j_call: TRBJ2-3
clone_size: once

cdr3_nt: TGTGCCAGCAGCCGAACCACAGGGGGTTTGGGGGATACGCAGTATTTT
cdr3_aa: CASSRTTGGLGDTQYF
d_call: TRBD1
v_call: TRBV7-6
j_call: TRBJ2-3
clone_size: NA

cdr3_nt: TGTGCCAGCAGTTTAAACAGGGGAGATGAAGCTTTCTTT
cdr3_aa: CASSLNRGDEAFF
d_call: TRBD1
v_call: TRBV27
j_call: TRBJ1-1
clone_size: NA

cdr3_nt: TGTGCCAGCAGTTTCCTAGCGGCATCCTACGAGCAGTACTTC
cdr3_aa: CASSFLAASYEQYF
d_call: TRBD2
v_call: TRBV27
j_call: TRBJ2-7
clone_size: NA

cdr3_nt: TGCGCCAGCAGCTTGTTAGCCGGGGAGCTGTTTTTT
cdr3_aa: CASSLLAGELFF
d_call: NA
v_call: TRBV5-1
j_call: TRBJ2-2
clone_size: NA

cdr3_nt: TGTGCCAGCAGTGAAGCCGGGATAGGCTACACCTTC
cdr3_aa: CASSEAGIGYTF
d_call: NA
v_call: TRBV6-1
j_call: TRBJ1-2
clone_size: once